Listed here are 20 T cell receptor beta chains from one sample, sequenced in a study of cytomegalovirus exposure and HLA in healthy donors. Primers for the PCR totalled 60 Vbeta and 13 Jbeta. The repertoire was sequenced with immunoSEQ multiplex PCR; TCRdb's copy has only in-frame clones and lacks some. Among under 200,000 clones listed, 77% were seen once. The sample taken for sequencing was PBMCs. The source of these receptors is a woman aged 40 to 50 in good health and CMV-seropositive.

The CDR3 DNA reads TGCGCCAGCAGCCAAGATGGCAGGGAAAGCTACGAGCAGTACTTC. Its translation is CASSQDGRESYEQYF. The chain joins TRBV4-1 to TRBJ2-7; perhaps TRBD1 as D (5 bases). V shed 0 bases and J shed 3 bases, with 12 bases lying between them. Germline lookup yields CDR1 MGHRA and CDR2 YSYEKL. This CDR3 is built from 15 residues.

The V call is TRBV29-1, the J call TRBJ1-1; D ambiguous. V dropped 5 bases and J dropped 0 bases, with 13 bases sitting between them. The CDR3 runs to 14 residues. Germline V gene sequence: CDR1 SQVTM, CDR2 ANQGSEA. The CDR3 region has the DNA TGCAGCGTTCTTGTACAGCCTATGAACACTGAAGCTTTCTTT. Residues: CSVLVQPMNTEAFF. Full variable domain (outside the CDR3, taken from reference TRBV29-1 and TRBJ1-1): SAVISQKPSRDICQRGTSLTIQCQVDSQVTMMFWYRQQPGQSLTLIATANQGSEATYESGFVIDKFPISRPNLTFSTLTVSNMSPEDSSIYLCSVLVQPMNTEAFFGQGTRLTVV.

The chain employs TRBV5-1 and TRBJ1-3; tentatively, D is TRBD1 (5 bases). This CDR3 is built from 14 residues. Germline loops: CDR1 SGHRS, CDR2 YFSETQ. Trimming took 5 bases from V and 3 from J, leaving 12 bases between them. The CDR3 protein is CASSSGGVGNTIYF. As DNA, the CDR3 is TGCGCCAGCAGTTCCGGGGGGGTTGGAAACACCATATATTTT.

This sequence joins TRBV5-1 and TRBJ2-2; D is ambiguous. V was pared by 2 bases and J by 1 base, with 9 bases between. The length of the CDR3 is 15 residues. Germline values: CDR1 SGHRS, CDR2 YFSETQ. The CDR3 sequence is CASSLGSMNTGELFF. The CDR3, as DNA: TGCGCCAGCAGCTTAGGTAGCATGAACACCGGGGAGCTGTTTTTT.

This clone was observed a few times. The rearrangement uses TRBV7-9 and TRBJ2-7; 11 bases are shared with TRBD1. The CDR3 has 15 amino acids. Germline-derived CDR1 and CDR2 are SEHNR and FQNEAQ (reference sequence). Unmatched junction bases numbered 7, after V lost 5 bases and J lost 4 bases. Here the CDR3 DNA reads TGTGCCAGCAGCACAACCGGGACAGGGGGTTACGAGCAGTACTTC. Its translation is CASSTTGTGGYEQYF.

The CDR3 sequence is CASSYRPAGAAETQYF. The CDR3 DNA is TGTGCCAGCAGTTACCGGCCAGCGGGGGCAGCAGAGACCCAGTACTTC. The chain links TRBV6-5 to TRBJ2-5; 8 nucleotides match TRBD2. The CDR3 is 16 amino acids. The V and J ends lost 2 bases and 4 bases, in that order; junction bases with no gene match: 9. Germline CDR1 is MNHEY and CDR2 is SVGAGI.

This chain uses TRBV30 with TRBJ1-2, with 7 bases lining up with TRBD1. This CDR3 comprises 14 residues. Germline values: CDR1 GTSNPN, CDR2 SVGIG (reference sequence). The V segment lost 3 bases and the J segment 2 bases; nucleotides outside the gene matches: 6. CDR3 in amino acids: CAWRRQGSNYGYTF. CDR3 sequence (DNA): TGTGCCTGGAGGCGACAGGGATCAAACTATGGCTACACCTTC.

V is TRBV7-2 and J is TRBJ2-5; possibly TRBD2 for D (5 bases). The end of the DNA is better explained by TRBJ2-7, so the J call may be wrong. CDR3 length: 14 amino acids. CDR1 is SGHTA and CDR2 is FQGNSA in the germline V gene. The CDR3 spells CASSLEADTYEQYF. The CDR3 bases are TGTGCCAGCAGCTTGGAGGCTGACACCTACGAGCAGTACTTC.

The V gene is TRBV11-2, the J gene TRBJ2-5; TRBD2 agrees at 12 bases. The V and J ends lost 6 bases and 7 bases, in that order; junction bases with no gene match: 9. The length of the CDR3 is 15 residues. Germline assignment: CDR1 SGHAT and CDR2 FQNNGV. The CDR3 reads CASSSSGGGLGTQYF. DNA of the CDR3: TGTGCCAGCAGTTCTAGCGGGGGGGGCCTGGGGACCCAGTACTTC.

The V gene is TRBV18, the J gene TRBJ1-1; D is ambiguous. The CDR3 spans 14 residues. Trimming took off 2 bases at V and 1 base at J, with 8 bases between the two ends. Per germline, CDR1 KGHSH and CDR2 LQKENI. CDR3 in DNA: TGTGCCAGCTCACCAGGCCAGGCGAACACTGAAGCTTTCTTT. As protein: CASSPGQANTEAFF.

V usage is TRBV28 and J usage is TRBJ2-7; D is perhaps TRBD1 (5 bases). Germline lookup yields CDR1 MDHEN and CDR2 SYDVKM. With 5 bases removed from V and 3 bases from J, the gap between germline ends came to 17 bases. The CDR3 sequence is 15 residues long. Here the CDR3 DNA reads TGTGCCAGCAGTACGGAAGGGGCGTCCGGCTACGAGCAGTACTTC. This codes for CASSTEGASGYEQYF.

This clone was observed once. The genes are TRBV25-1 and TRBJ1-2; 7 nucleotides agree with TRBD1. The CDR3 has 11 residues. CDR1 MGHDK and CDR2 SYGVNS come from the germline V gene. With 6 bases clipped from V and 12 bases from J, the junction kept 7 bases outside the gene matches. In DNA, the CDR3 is TGTGCCAGCAGCGAGGCAGGGGGAGACACCTTC. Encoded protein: CASSEAGGDTF.

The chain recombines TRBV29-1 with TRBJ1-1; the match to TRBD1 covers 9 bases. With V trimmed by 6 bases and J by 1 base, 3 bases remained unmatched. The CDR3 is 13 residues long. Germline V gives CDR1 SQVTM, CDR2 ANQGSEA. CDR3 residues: CSVQQGANTEAFF. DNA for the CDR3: TGCAGCGTCCAACAGGGGGCGAACACTGAAGCTTTCTTT.

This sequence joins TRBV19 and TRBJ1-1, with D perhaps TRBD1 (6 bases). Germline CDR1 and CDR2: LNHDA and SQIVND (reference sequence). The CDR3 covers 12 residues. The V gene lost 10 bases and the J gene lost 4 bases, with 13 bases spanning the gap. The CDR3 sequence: CATSQGRTEAFF. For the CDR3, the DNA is TGTGCCACCAGTCAGGGGCGCACTGAAGCTTTCTTT.

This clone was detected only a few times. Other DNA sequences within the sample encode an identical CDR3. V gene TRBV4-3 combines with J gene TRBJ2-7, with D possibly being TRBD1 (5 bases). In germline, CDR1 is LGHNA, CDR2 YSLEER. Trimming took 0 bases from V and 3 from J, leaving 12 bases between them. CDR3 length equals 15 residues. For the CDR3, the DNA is TGCGCCAGCAGCCAAGATCTGGGGCAGGGCTACGAGCAGTACTTC. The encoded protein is CASSQDLGQGYEQYF.

The CDR3 region is CASSPRRDSGNTIYF. The CDR3 coding sequence is TGTGCCAGCAGCCCCAGGCGGGACAGCGGAAACACCATATATTTT. The chain has TRBV11-3 and TRBJ1-3, with 7 positions matching TRBD1. Looked up from germline, CDR1 is SGHNT and CDR2 is YENEEA. The CDR3 covers 15 residues. Trimming took 5 bases from V and 4 from J; bases not matched to a gene: 8.

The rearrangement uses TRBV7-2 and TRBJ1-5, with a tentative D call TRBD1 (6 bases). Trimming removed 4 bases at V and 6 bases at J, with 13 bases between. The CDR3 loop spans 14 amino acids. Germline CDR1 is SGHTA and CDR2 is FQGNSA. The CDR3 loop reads CASSSGGGGQPQHF. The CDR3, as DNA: TGTGCCAGCAGCTCTGGTGGGGGCGGTCAGCCCCAGCATTTT.

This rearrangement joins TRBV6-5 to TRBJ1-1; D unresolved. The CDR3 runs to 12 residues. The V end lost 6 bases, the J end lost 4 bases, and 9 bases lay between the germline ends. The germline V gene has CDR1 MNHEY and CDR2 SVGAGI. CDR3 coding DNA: TGTGCCAGCAGACCGAGAGGCACTGAAGCTTTCTTT. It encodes CASRPRGTEAFF.

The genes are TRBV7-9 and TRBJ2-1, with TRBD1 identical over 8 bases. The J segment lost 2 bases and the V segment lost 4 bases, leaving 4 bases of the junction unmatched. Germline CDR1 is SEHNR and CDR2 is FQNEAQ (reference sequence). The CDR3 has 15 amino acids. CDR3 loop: CASSSGQGPYNEQFF. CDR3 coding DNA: TGTGCCAGCAGCTCCGGACAGGGTCCCTACAATGAGCAGTTCTTC.

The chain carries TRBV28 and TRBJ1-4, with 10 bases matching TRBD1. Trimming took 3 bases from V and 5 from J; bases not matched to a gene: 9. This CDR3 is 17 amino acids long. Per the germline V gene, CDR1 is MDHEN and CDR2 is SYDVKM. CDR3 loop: CASSFIPGQGMNEKLFF. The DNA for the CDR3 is TGTGCCAGCAGTTTCATTCCGGGACAGGGGATGAATGAAAAACTGTTTTTT.